This T cell receptor (beta chain) is drawn from a study of T cells in Graves' hyperthyroidism and ophthalmopathy. Germline CDR1 and CDR2: DFQATT and SNEGSKA (reference sequence). The CDR3 covers 10 residues. V was clipped by 6 bases and J by 10 bases, with 12 bases between them. The study excluded patients with uncontrolled infection, other autoimmune disease, pregnancy or lactation. Blood from later-ophthalmopathy patients was taken at first hyperthyroidism diagnosis. This clonotype was recorded many times. Its specificity is not known. What was amplified from RNA transcripts were TCR beta CDR3 regions. Researchers ran a first-round RT-PCR on the TCR CDR3 using the HTBI primer set. TCRdb recomputed calls from the multiplex PCR reads with MiXCR, one row per CDR3 protein. The table records over 700,000 distinct CDR3 sequences, 18% of them present only once. Study-wide results and limits: The model identified upcoming ophthalmopathy a median approximately six months ahead of onset.

The TCR originated in a woman in her fifties or sixties with Graves' hyperthyroidism that later progressed to Graves' ophthalmopathy. The V call is TRBV20-1, the J call TRBJ1-2; no reliable D call. Sequencing was performed on blood. In DNA form, the CDR3 reads TGCAGTGCGACCGATTGGAACTACACCTTC. Its protein is CSATDWNYTF.